There are a few counts of the clone carrying this T cell receptor beta chain. Its target is unknown. Out of roughly 10 ml of fresh peripheral blood came the PBMCs. The data were taken from a study of T cells in Graves' hyperthyroidism and ophthalmopathy. Broader study findings: Blood also held most thyroid clonotypes expanded beyond 0.001. The model's output predicted ophthalmopathy at a median of around 6.9 months prior to onset.

RNA transcripts yielded amplified TCR beta CDR3 regions. Carried out on the TCR CDR3, a first-round RT-PCR used the HTBI primer set. TCRdb called the multiplex PCR reads again in MiXCR, with one record for every CDR3 protein. The data show 300,000 to 450,000 distinct CDR3 sequences, with around an eighth seen just once and 20% to 25% held by the top ten. The CDR3 sequence is 16 residues long. The germline V gene encodes CDR1 SGDLS and CDR2 YYNGEE. Trimming took 0 bases from V and 5 from J; bases not matched to a gene: 5. Sequenced sample: blood. This chain links TRBV9 with TRBJ2-2; 9 nucleotides agree with TRBD1. The clonotype was recovered from a man younger than 45 with Graves' hyperthyroidism that later progressed to Graves' ophthalmopathy. The CDR3 region is CASSVDRTGDTGELFF. Here the CDR3 DNA reads TGTGCCAGCAGCGTAGATAGGACAGGGGATACCGGGGAGCTGTTTTTT.